A single sample gave rise to the 10 T cell receptor beta chains below, sequenced in a study of early T cells in non-severe SARS-CoV-2 infection. MiXCR, run by TCRdb on the 5' RACE reads, gives a single entry per CDR3 protein. The sample lists 30,000 to 35,000 distinct CDR3 sequences, around 7% seen once, with around 2.5% in the top ten. The sample taken for sequencing was whole blood. Source of these receptors: an adult who was a healthcare worker with PCR-confirmed SARS-CoV-2 infection or an uninfected control (not recorded which).

V usage is TRBV11-2 and J usage is TRBJ2-7, with a possible D match to TRBD2 (6 bases). CDR1 SGHAT and CDR2 FQNNGV come from the germline V gene. This CDR3 is built from 13 residues. Trimming took 1 base from V and 5 from J, leaving 9 bases between them. The CDR3 sequence is CASSLAPGDEQYF. Here the CDR3 DNA reads TGTGCCAGCAGCTTAGCACCGGGGGACGAGCAGTACTTC.

This clonotype was observed many times. The chain links TRBV6-1 to TRBJ2-6, with D hard to call. CDR1 MNHNS and CDR2 SASEGT come from the germline V gene. This CDR3 contains 17 residues. V was cut by 4 bases and J by 2 bases, with 15 bases left in between. The CDR3 bases are TGTGCCAGCAGTGTTCCCCCTGGCCGGGCTGGGGCCAACGTCCTGACTTTC. Protein sequence: CASSVPPGRAGANVLTF.

This clonotype was picked up many times. CDR3 bases: TGCAGCGTTGTCACATTCTCCTACGAGCAGTACTTC. Protein sequence: CSVVTFSYEQYF. The chain links TRBV29-1 to TRBJ2-7; D not certain. Trimming stripped 4 bases from V and 0 bases from J, with 7 bases between. The CDR3 sequence is 12 residues long. Germline values: CDR1 SQVTM, CDR2 ANQGSEA.

The chain carries TRBV3-1 and TRBJ2-5; possibly TRBD2 for D (6 bases). The germline V and J ends were trimmed by 3 bases and 2 bases, with 13 bases remaining between them. The CDR3 loop spans 15 amino acids. Germline CDR1 LGHDT, CDR2 YNNKEL (reference sequence). CDR3 sequence: CASSHSGSSQETQYF. The CDR3 nucleotides are TGTGCCAGCAGCCACTCCGGGAGTAGTCAAGAGACCCAGTACTTC.

The chain employs TRBV5-4 and TRBJ2-2; D call uncertain. The V end lost 4 bases, the J end lost 4 bases, and 14 bases lay between the germline ends. Germline CDR1 is SGHNT and CDR2 is YYREEE (reference sequence). The CDR3 consists of 15 residues. CDR3 amino acids: CASSLRATLTGELFF. CDR3 bases: TGTGCCAGCAGCCTCCGGGCCACCCTCACCGGGGAGCTGTTTTTT.

This clonotype was seen repeatedly, ten times or more. CDR3 in amino acids: CASSHGQGAGGYTF. CDR3 nucleotides: TGTGCCAGCAGTCATGGGCAGGGGGCGGGAGGCTACACCTTC. V usage is TRBV6-6 and J usage is TRBJ1-2; 8 bases map to TRBD1. The V segment lost 5 bases and the J segment 8 bases; nucleotides outside the gene matches: 10. Germline values: CDR1 MNHNY, CDR2 SVGAGI (reference sequence). The CDR3 loop spans 14 amino acids.

This clonotype was detected many times. V is TRBV28 and J is TRBJ1-5, with D possibly TRBD1 on 5 matching bases. Germline V gene data show CDR1 as MDHEN and CDR2 as SYDVKM. The germline V and J ends were trimmed by 2 bases and 7 bases, with 12 bases remaining between them. The CDR3 covers 14 residues. In DNA, the CDR3 is TGTGCCAGCAGTTTAAGGGCAGGGAGGCAGCCCCAGCATTTT. Its translation is CASSLRAGRQPQHF.

In this sample, this clonotype turned up many times. The rearrangement uses TRBV20-1 and TRBJ2-5; the D is unclear. The CDR3 has 11 residues. Per the germline V gene, CDR1 is DFQATT and CDR2 is SNEGSKA (reference sequence). Trimming took off 7 bases at V and 5 bases at J, with 11 bases between the two ends. The CDR3 is CSEKEYETQYF. Here the CDR3 DNA reads TGCAGTGAGAAGGAGTACGAGACCCAGTACTTC.

The table lists this clonotype with many counts. The rearrangement uses TRBV5-1 and TRBJ2-7, with a tentative D call TRBD1 (7 bases). The CDR3 contains 15 residues. In germline, CDR1 is SGHRS, CDR2 YFSETQ. V was trimmed by 5 bases and J by 3 bases, leaving 18 bases between them. This CDR3 is CASRGGTDVFYEQYF. As DNA, the CDR3 is TGCGCCAGCAGAGGGGGGACAGATGTATTCTACGAGCAGTACTTC.

There are many counts of this clonotype. V usage is TRBV18 and J usage is TRBJ1-1, with 8 bases aligning to TRBD1. Losses at the gene ends were 0 bases for V and 0 bases for J; bases not matched to a gene: 0. This CDR3 has 15 residues. Per germline, CDR1 KGHSH and CDR2 LQKENI. The CDR3 coding sequence is TGTGCCAGCTCACCACCGACAGGGGTGAACACTGAAGCTTTCTTT. This codes for CASSPPTGVNTEAFF.